These 16 T cell receptor beta chains share one sample of origin, sequenced in a study of cytomegalovirus exposure and HLA in healthy donors. The PCR made use of 60 Vbeta and 13 Jbeta primers. The repertoire was sequenced with immunoSEQ multiplex PCR; TCRdb's copy has only in-frame clones and lacks some. The data show 65,000 to 95,000 clones, with around 76% seen just once and around 5.1% held by the top ten. Sequencing used PBMCs. Receptor source: a male donor in good health and CMV-seropositive.

The J gene is TRBJ1-1, the V gene TRBV11-1, with 8 nucleotides matching TRBD1. There are 14 residues in the CDR3. With V trimmed by 4 bases and J by 1 base, 2 bases remained unmatched. Germline V gene data show CDR1 as SGHAT and CDR2 as FQDESV (reference sequence). The chain's CDR3 is CASSSDRENTEAFF. The CDR3 DNA reads as TGTGCCAGCAGCTCGGACAGGGAGAACACTGAAGCTTTCTTT.

The V call is TRBV7-9, the J call TRBJ2-1; 8 nucleotides match TRBD2. V lost 2 bases, J lost 0 bases, and 9 bases stayed unmatched. The length of the CDR3 is 18 residues. The V gene's germline CDR1 is SEHNR and CDR2 FQNEAQ (reference sequence). CDR3 region: CASSLRFLAGVSYNEQFF. In nucleotides, the CDR3 is TGTGCCAGCAGCTTAAGGTTTCTAGCGGGTGTCTCCTACAATGAGCAGTTCTTC.

The chain employs TRBV19 and TRBJ1-5; D might be TRBD1 (5 bases). The CDR3 totals 15 residues. Germline V gene sequence: CDR1 LNHDA, CDR2 SQIVND (reference sequence). V dropped 6 bases and J dropped 1 base, with 13 bases sitting between them. The CDR3 region is CASRIDRTSNQPQHF. The CDR3 DNA reads as TGTGCCAGTAGGATTGACAGAACAAGCAATCAGCCCCAGCATTTT. The full variable domain, with the rest looked up from reference TRBV19 and TRBJ1-5, is DGGITQSPKYLFRKEGQNVTLSCEQNLNHDAMYWYRQDPGQGLRLIYYSQIVNDFQKGDIAEGYSVSREKKESFPLTVTSAQKNPTAFYLCASRIDRTSNQPQHFGDGTRLSIL.

The V gene is TRBV19, the J gene TRBJ2-1; TRBD2 aligns across 11 bases. The CDR3 loop spans 15 amino acids. Unmatched junction bases numbered 4, after V lost 1 base and J lost 8 bases. CDR1 and CDR2 (germline): LNHDA, SQIVND (reference sequence). CDR3: CASSIVTSGTHEQFF. The CDR3 DNA follows: TGTGCCAGTAGTATAGTGACTAGCGGGACCCATGAGCAGTTCTTC.

This chain links TRBV6-5 with TRBJ2-7, with TRBD1 matching 11 bases. CDR1 is MNHEY and CDR2 is SVGAGI in the germline V gene. The CDR3 totals 14 residues. V dropped 5 bases and J dropped 3; count of bases not matched to a gene: 3. CDR3 in DNA: TGTGCCAGCAGTACCGGGACAGGGGGCTACGAGCAGTACTTC. This encodes CASSTGTGGYEQYF.

This clone came up a few times. The chain employs TRBV9 and TRBJ2-1, with TRBD1 identical over 7 bases. Unmatched junction bases numbered 3, after V lost 2 bases and J lost 1 base. CDR1 and CDR2 from the germline V gene are SGDLS and YYNGEE. The CDR3 has 15 amino acids. The CDR3 reads CASSVRDRSYNEQFF. The CDR3, as DNA: TGTGCCAGCAGCGTTCGGGACAGATCCTACAATGAGCAGTTCTTC.

The V and J genes are TRBV6-1 and TRBJ1-5; 8 bases are a match to TRBD1. Germline CDR1 is MNHNS and CDR2 is SASEGT. Unmatched junction bases numbered 4, after V lost 3 bases and J lost 0 bases. CDR3 length equals 16 residues. The CDR3 protein is CASSEWGQDSNQPQHF. The CDR3, as DNA: TGTGCCAGCAGTGAGTGGGGACAGGATAGCAATCAGCCCCAGCATTTT.

The J gene is TRBJ2-2, the V gene TRBV5-4; TRBD2 might be the D (5 bases). V lost 2 bases and J lost 4, with 15 bases in between. The CDR3 consists of 16 residues. Looked up from germline, CDR1 is SGHNT and CDR2 is YYREEE (reference sequence). The CDR3 DNA reads TGTGCCAGCAGCTTTCTGAGGGCAGAAACCACCGGGGAGCTGTTTTTT. It codes for CASSFLRAETTGELFF.

In this sample, this clone turned up once. The chain is built from TRBV11-2 and TRBJ2-1; 11 nucleotides align to TRBD2. There are 19 residues in the CDR3. The V gene's germline CDR1 is SGHAT and CDR2 FQNNGV. J was trimmed by 7 bases and V by 0 bases; bases with no gene match: 14. This chain's CDR3 is CASSLDQMVRSGRGNEQFF. The DNA for the CDR3 is TGTGCCAGCAGCTTAGATCAAATGGTGCGTAGCGGGAGGGGGAATGAGCAGTTCTTC.

The chain employs TRBV7-2 and TRBJ1-4; maybe TRBD1 (6 bases). Per the germline V gene, CDR1 is SGHTA and CDR2 is FQGNSA. Trimming left V 5 bases short and J 5 bases short, with 12 bases between. The CDR3 totals 14 residues. The CDR3 is CASSPRTANEKLFF. In DNA form, the CDR3 reads TGTGCCAGCAGCCCGCGGACAGCGAATGAAAAACTGTTTTTT. Full variable domain (missing parts from reference TRBV7-2 and TRBJ1-4): GAGVSQSPSNKVTEKGKDVELRCDPISGHTALYWYRQSLGQGLEFLIYFQGNSAPDKSGLPSDRFSAERTGGSVSTLTIQRTQQEDSAVYLCASSPRTANEKLFFGSGTQLSVL.

The V gene is TRBV7-2, the J gene TRBJ2-3, with a tentative D call TRBD2 (6 bases). The CDR3 has 14 residues. V gave up 6 bases and J gave up 0 bases, with 10 bases separating them. Germline V gene data show CDR1 as SGHTA and CDR2 as FQGNSA. The CDR3 nucleotides read TGTGCCAGCAGGGTGGGAGGTAGCACAGATACGCAGTATTTT. It specifies CASRVGGSTDTQYF.

To note about this clone: The sample contains more than one DNA sequence encoding this CDR3. The CDR3 here is CASTPSDGYNSPLHF. The CDR3 bases are TGTGCCAGCACCCCGAGCGACGGATATAATTCACCCCTCCACTTT. The genes are TRBV6-6 and TRBJ1-6; no clear D. The germline V gene encodes CDR1 MNHNY and CDR2 SVGAGI (reference sequence). CDR3 length: 15 residues. V gave up 7 bases and J gave up 4 bases, with 14 bases separating them.

The V call is TRBV27, the J call TRBJ1-1; 8 bases agree with TRBD1. Germline CDR1 reads MNHEY; CDR2 reads SMNVEV (reference sequence). The CDR3 has 15 residues. Trimming at V came to 2 bases and at J to 7 bases, leaving 9 bases not matched to a gene. This CDR3 reads CASSLIVTGAVEAFF. The CDR3 region has the DNA TGTGCCAGCAGTTTAATTGTGACAGGGGCCGTTGAAGCTTTCTTT.

The CDR3 is CASSPVPGTGELFF. The CDR3 coding sequence is TGTGCCAGCAGCCCTGTCCCGGGGACCGGGGAGCTGTTTTTT. The genes are TRBV2 and TRBJ2-2, with TRBD2 as a possible D gene (5 bases). Germline assignment: CDR1 SNHLY and CDR2 FYNNEI. CDR3 length: 14 residues. Trimming removed 6 bases at V and 5 bases at J, with 13 bases between.

The V gene is TRBV6-5, the J gene TRBJ2-7, with 9 bases fitting TRBD2. The CDR3 has 15 amino acids. After removal of 0 bases from V and 1 base from J, the junction contained 1 base not matched to a gene. The germline V gene encodes CDR1 MNHEY and CDR2 SVGAGI. For the CDR3, the DNA is TGTGCCAGCAGTTACTCCACTAGCGGGTCCTACGAGCAGTACTTC. It is translated as CASSYSTSGSYEQYF.

The chain uses TRBV21-1 and TRBJ1-6. TRBV21-1 is noted as a pseudogene. The CDR3 extends over 14 amino acids. The CDR3 region is CASSAREGNSPLHF. CDR3 DNA sequence: TGTGCCAGCAGCGCCCGGGAAGGAAATTCACCCCTCCACTTT.